The 13 T cell receptor beta chains reported below all come from one sample, sequenced in a study of CD8+ T cells in alopecia areata. As the sequencing template, cDNA was produced by extracting RNA and reverse transcribing it. Profiling relied on immunoSEQ multiplex PCR, and the TCRdb table lists in-frame clones only, not all of them. The data contain more than 11,000 clones, over 55% of them singletons. Patients with alopecia areata provided lesional scalp punch biopsies as well as peripheral blood. This specimen consisted of skin, obtained at week 0. These receptors were obtained from a human donor with alopecia areata.

This clone has just one count. The chain recombines TRBV30 with TRBJ2-3; D is undetermined. The CDR3 loop spans 16 amino acids. Trimming pared 2 bases from V and 2 bases from J, leaving 17 bases between. Germline loops: CDR1 GTSNPN, CDR2 SVGIG (reference sequence). The CDR3 sequence: CAWSRAPDDITDTQYF. As DNA, the CDR3 is TGTGCCTGGAGTCGCGCACCCGACGATATCACAGATACGCAGTATTTT.

This chain joins TRBV19 and TRBJ1-6; 7 bases line up with TRBD1. Germline V gives CDR1 LNHDA, CDR2 SQIVND (reference sequence). The CDR3 covers 14 residues. The V gene end was trimmed by 5 bases and the J gene end by 8 bases; junction bases not matched to a gene: 6. The CDR3 here is CASSSGRGDSPLHF. The DNA of the CDR3 is TGTGCCAGTAGTTCCGGCAGGGGGGATTCACCCCTCCACTTT.

This chain joins TRBV7-3 and TRBJ1-1; D unresolved. V was cut by 1 base and J by 1 base, with 4 bases left in between. The CDR3 runs to 13 residues. Germline CDR1 is SGHTA and CDR2 is FQGTGA. For the CDR3, the DNA is TGTGCCAGCAGCTTAAGGGAGAACACTGAAGCTTTCTTT. Its translation: CASSLRENTEAFF.

This clone has more than one count but fewer than ten. The chain combines TRBV14 with TRBJ2-1; the D is unclear. Germline V gene lookup returns CDR1 SGHDN and CDR2 FVKESK. This CDR3 is built from 15 residues. Trimming stripped 2 bases from V and 2 bases from J, with 10 bases between. CDR3 sequence: CASSQLSSPYNEQFF. The CDR3, as DNA: TGTGCCAGCAGCCAACTGAGCAGCCCCTACAATGAGCAGTTCTTC.

The chain links TRBV6-4 to TRBJ2-6; the D gene could be TRBD1 or TRBD2 (6 bases each). The CDR3 spans 16 residues. Trimming stripped 2 bases from V and 0 bases from J, with 8 bases between. Germline V gives CDR1 MRHNA, CDR2 SNTAGT. The CDR3 region is CASSDGGRSGANVLTF. DNA of the CDR3: TGTGCCAGCAGTGACGGGGGGCGCTCTGGGGCCAACGTCCTGACTTTC.

V is TRBV7-9 and J is TRBJ1-2, with a possible D match to TRBD1 (5 bases). Germline-derived CDR1 and CDR2 are SEHNR and FQNEAQ (reference sequence). Trimming took off 5 bases at V and 8 bases at J, with 12 bases between the two ends. The CDR3 covers 12 residues. This CDR3 reads CASSASTVGYTF. The CDR3 DNA follows: TGTGCCAGCAGCGCTTCGACAGTCGGCTACACCTTC.

J is TRBJ2-3 and V is TRBV30; 8 nucleotides align to TRBD1. The CDR3 consists of 15 residues. The germline V gene encodes CDR1 GTSNPN and CDR2 SVGIG (reference sequence). The trim removed 4 bases at V and 2 bases at J, leaving 8 bases unmatched. The CDR3 loop reads CAWNPGGDPTDTQYF. The CDR3 nucleotides read TGTGCCTGGAACCCAGGGGGCGACCCCACAGATACGCAGTATTTT.

The chain has TRBV12-5 and TRBJ1-5; no firm D call. Germline-derived CDR1 and CDR2 are LGHNT and FRNRAP. Deletions cut 5 bases from V and 3 bases from J, with 2 bases between. The CDR3 contains 11 residues. CDR3 coding DNA: TGTGCTAGTGGTCCCAATCAGCCCCAGCATTTT. Its translation is CASGPNQPQHF.

The rearrangement uses TRBV5-6 and TRBJ1-2; D remains unclear. Germline V lookup: CDR1 SGHDT, CDR2 YYEEEE. This CDR3 has 12 residues. The V end was cut by 1 base, the J end by 8 bases, with 9 bases between. CDR3 protein: CASSLYREGYTF. CDR3 in DNA: TGTGCCAGCAGCTTGTACCGCGAGGGCTACACCTTC.

V usage is TRBV4-2 and J usage is TRBJ1-2; D is perhaps TRBD1 (5 bases). The CDR3 loop spans 12 amino acids. CDR1 and CDR2 from the germline V gene are LGHNA and YNFKEQ. V was clipped by 5 bases and J by 4 bases, with 8 bases between them. The CDR3 DNA is TGTGCCAGCAGCGGGGGACCCTATGGCTACACCTTC. This sequence encodes CASSGGPYGYTF.

The chain recombines TRBV18 with TRBJ1-5; 7 bases align to TRBD1. CDR3 length equals 17 residues. Germline CDR1 and CDR2: KGHSH and LQKENI. V was clipped by 4 bases and J by 5 bases; unmatched bases: 14. The CDR3 sequence is CASSRGGLDRAHQPQHF. CDR3 coding DNA: TGTGCCAGCTCACGAGGGGGCCTCGACAGGGCCCATCAGCCCCAGCATTTT.

The J gene is TRBJ1-2, the V gene TRBV6-5; D not resolved. The CDR3 loop spans 15 amino acids. Germline loops: CDR1 MNHEY, CDR2 SVGAGI. The V end was cut by 5 bases, the J end by 7 bases, with 20 bases between. The chain's CDR3 is CASSNSPNGPSGYTF. The CDR3 coding sequence is TGTGCCAGCAGTAATAGCCCCAACGGCCCCTCTGGCTACACCTTC.

The chain has TRBV2 and TRBJ2-7, with TRBD2 matching 13 bases. J gave up 3 bases and V 10 bases, and 3 bases lay outside the gene matches. In germline, CDR1 is SNHLY, CDR2 FYNNEI. The CDR3 covers 13 residues. The DNA for the CDR3 is TGTGCCACCACTAGCGGGGGGGACTACGAGCAGTACTTC. Protein sequence: CATTSGGDYEQYF.